This T cell receptor (beta chain) emerged from a study of blood T cell repertoires in COVID-19. Germline CDR1 reads MNHEY; CDR2 reads SVGAGI. CDR3 size: 13 residues. V lost 7 bases to trimming and J lost 5 bases, with 14 bases between them. Here immunoSEQ multiplex PCR was the method, and the copy in TCRdb shows in-frame clones only, minus some. The sample carries approximately 170,000 clones, 80% to 90% recorded once. The V and J genes are TRBV6-5 and TRBJ2-5; D is possibly TRBD2 (5 bases). This clonotype originated in a man aged 30-40 years with acute or convalescent COVID-19. The sequenced material came from peripheral blood. The CDR3 region has the DNA TGTGCCAGCACGGTCCGCCAGCGGGAGACCCAGTACTTC. Protein: CASTVRQRETQYF.